This TCR beta chain was identified in a study of blood T cell repertoires in COVID-19. Study details: Italy, Spain and the United States were the sources of the convalescent and acute COVID-19 samples. Sources were T cells, B-cell-depleted T cells, or PBMCs; the material itself was cDNA or gDNA.

The CDR3 length is 14 residues. V lost 5 bases and J 4 bases, leaving 14 bases between the germline ends. Looked up from germline, CDR1 is SGHTA and CDR2 is FQGTGA. Original processing notes: Reference gene primer amplification in the assay estimated nucleated cell counts. Measured with immunoSEQ multiplex PCR; TCRdb has only the in-frame clones, and not every one. V, J and clone size were drawn from that table, and D and trimming were deduced from the DNA. The sample records approximately 290,000 clones, approximately 84% being singletons. This clonotype originated in a person aged 65-85 years with COVID-19, enrolled during active disease. V gene TRBV7-3 combines with J gene TRBJ1-1, with D uncertain. The sample taken for sequencing was peripheral blood. CDR3 residues: CASSPSLGLTEAFF. The CDR3 DNA is TGTGCCAGCAGCCCCTCCCTGGGCCTCACTGAAGCTTTCTTT.